These 8 T cell receptor beta chains share one sample of origin, sequenced in a study of PD-L1 blockade in urothelial cancer. Regarding time point: peripheral blood 6 weeks after treatment start. Sequencing used immunoSEQ multiplex PCR; TCRdb keeps in-frame clones, though not all of them. This table has 100,000 to 150,000 clones, around 88% appearing once. The source material was PBMCs, sampled around atezolizumab (anti-PD-L1) treatment. The receptors were sampled from a man aged 50 to 60 with urothelial cancer.

This chain uses TRBV7-2 with TRBJ1-2; 9 nucleotides align to TRBD1. Germline loops: CDR1 SGHTA, CDR2 FQGNSA. The CDR3 runs to 16 residues. V shed 2 bases and J 2 bases; nucleotides not matched to a gene: 6. This chain's CDR3 is CASSLNRGQINYGYTF. Written as DNA, the CDR3 is TGTGCCAGCAGCTTAAACAGGGGGCAGATAAACTATGGCTACACCTTC.

This clone has a handful of counts. This rearrangement joins TRBV7-9 to TRBJ2-2, with D possibly being TRBD2 (6 bases). The CDR3 extends over 15 amino acids. V lost 8 bases, J lost 0 bases, and 13 bases lay in between. CDR1 and CDR2 (germline): SEHNR, FQNEAQ (reference sequence). The CDR3 sequence: CASPISGANTGELFF. The CDR3 nucleotides are TGTGCCAGCCCAATTAGCGGAGCGAACACCGGGGAGCTGTTTTTT.

The chain links TRBV6-5 to TRBJ2-1; tentative D call: TRBD1 (5 bases). V lost 2 bases and J lost 0, with 8 bases in between. Looked up from germline, CDR1 is MNHEY and CDR2 is SVGAGI. The CDR3 runs to 15 residues. In DNA, the CDR3 is TGTGCCAGCAGTTACCGGACAAGCTCCTACAATGAGCAGTTCTTC. This codes for CASSYRTSSYNEQFF.

The J gene is TRBJ1-2, the V gene TRBV6-6; tentative D call: TRBD1 (5 bases). The V gene lost 0 bases and the J gene lost 5 bases, with 10 bases spanning the gap. The CDR3 is 14 residues long. Germline V gene lookup returns CDR1 MNHNY and CDR2 SVGAGI (reference sequence). CDR3 DNA: TGTGCCAGCAGTTACTCCCCGACAGAGTATGGCTACACCTTC. Translated: CASSYSPTEYGYTF.

The V gene is TRBV5-1, the J gene TRBJ2-3; 9 nucleotides line up with TRBD2. This CDR3 spans 16 amino acids. Germline assignment: CDR1 SGHRS and CDR2 YFSETQ. Unmatched junction bases numbered 8, after V lost 4 bases and J lost 2 bases. CDR3 in amino acids: CASSRTGTSPTDTQYF. The CDR3 nucleotides are TGCGCCAGCAGCAGAACCGGGACTAGCCCCACAGATACGCAGTATTTT.

This chain links TRBV11-1 with TRBJ2-7, with 7 nucleotides matching TRBD2. Looked up from germline, CDR1 is SGHAT and CDR2 is FQDESV (reference sequence). The CDR3 has 15 residues. Unmatched junction bases numbered 9, after V lost 4 bases and J lost 3 bases. The chain's CDR3 is CASSSGGTGGYEQYF. Written as DNA, the CDR3 is TGTGCCAGCAGCTCCGGAGGGACGGGGGGCTACGAGCAGTACTTC.

The rearrangement uses TRBV6-5 and TRBJ1-4; 7 bases are a match to TRBD1. The CDR3 length is 14 residues. The J segment lost 5 bases and the V segment lost 0 bases, leaving 0 bases of the junction unmatched. Germline V gives CDR1 MNHEY, CDR2 SVGAGI. The CDR3 coding sequence is TGTGCCAGCAGTTACTCGACAGGGAATGAAAAACTGTTTTTT. It codes for CASSYSTGNEKLFF.

The chain couples TRBV5-1 to TRBJ2-7; D possibly corresponds to TRBD2 (5 bases). This CDR3 is built from 15 residues. Trimming took 3 bases from V and 3 from J, leaving 16 bases between them. Germline CDR1 is SGHRS and CDR2 is YFSETQ. In nucleotides, the CDR3 is TGCGCCAGCAGCTCGACCCCTAGCAGAAACTACGAGCAGTACTTC. Amino acid sequence: CASSSTPSRNYEQYF. The full variable domain, in which reference TRBV5-1 and TRBJ2-7 provide the parts outside the CDR3, is KAGVTQTPRYLIKTRGQQVTLSCSPISGHRSVSWYQQTPGQGLQFLFEYFSETQRNKGNFPGRFSGRQFSNSRSEMNVSTLELGDSALYLCASSSTPSRNYEQYFGPGTRLTVT.